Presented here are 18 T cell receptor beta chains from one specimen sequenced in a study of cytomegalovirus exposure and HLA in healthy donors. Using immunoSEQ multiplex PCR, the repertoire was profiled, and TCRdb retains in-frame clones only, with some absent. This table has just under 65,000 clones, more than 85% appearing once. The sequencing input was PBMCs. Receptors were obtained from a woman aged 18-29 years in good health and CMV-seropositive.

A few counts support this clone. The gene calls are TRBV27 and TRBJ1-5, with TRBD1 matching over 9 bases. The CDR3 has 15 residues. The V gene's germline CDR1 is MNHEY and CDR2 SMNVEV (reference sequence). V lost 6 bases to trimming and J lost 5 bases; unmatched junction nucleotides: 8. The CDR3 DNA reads TGTGCCAGCAGCCTCCGGGACAGGGCTGATCAGCCCCAGCATTTT. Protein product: CASSLRDRADQPQHF.

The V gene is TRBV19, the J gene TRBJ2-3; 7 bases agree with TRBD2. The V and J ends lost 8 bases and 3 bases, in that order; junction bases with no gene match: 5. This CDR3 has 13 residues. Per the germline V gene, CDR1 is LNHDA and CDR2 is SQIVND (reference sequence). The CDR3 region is CASRGSATDTQYF. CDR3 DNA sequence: TGTGCCAGTCGCGGGAGTGCTACAGATACGCAGTATTTT.

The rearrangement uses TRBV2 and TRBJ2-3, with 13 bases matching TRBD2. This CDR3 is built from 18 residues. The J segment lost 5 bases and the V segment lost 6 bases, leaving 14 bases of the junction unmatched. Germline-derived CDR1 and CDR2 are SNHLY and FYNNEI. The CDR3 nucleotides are TGTGCCAGCAGCCCTGAGGCCGGGACTAGCGGGGCTCAAGATACGCAGTATTTT. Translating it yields CASSPEAGTSGAQDTQYF. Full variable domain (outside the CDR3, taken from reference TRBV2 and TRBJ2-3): EPEVTQTPSHQVTQMGQEVILRCVPISNHLYFYWYRQILGQKVEFLVSFYNNEISEKSEIFDDQFSVERPDGSNFTLKIRSTKLEDSAMYFCASSPEAGTSGAQDTQYFGPGTRLTVL.

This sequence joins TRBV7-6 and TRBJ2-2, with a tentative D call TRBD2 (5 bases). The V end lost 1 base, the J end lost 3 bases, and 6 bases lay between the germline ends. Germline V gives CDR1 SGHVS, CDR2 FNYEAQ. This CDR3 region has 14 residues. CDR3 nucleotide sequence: TGTGCCAGCAGCTTAGGACTACACACCGGGGAGCTGTTTTTT. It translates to CASSLGLHTGELFF.

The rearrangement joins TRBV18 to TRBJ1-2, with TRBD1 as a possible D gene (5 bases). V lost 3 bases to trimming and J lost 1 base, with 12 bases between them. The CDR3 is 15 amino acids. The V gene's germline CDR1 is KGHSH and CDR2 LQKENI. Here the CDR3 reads CASSPGATVNYGYTF. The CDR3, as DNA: TGTGCCAGCTCACCCGGAGCGACAGTTAACTATGGCTACACCTTC.

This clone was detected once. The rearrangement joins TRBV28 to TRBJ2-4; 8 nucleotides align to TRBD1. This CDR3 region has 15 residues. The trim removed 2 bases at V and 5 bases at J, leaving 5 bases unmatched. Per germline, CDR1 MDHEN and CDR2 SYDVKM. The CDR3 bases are TGTGCCAGCAGTTTAACAGGGGGGCGCCAAAACATTCAGTACTTC. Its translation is CASSLTGGRQNIQYF.

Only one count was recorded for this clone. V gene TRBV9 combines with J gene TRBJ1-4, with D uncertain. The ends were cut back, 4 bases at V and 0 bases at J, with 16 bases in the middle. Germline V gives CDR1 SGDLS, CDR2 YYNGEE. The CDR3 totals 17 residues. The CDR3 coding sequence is TGTGCCAGCAGCAACATGCAGGACTCTGCAACTAATGAAAAACTGTTTTTT. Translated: CASSNMQDSATNEKLFF.

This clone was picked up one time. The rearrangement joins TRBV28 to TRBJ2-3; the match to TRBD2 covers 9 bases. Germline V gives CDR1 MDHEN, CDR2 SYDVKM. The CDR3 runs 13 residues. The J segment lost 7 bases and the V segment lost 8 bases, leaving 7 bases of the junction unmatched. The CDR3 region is CASAGGQVNTQYF. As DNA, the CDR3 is TGTGCCAGCGCGGGGGGGCAAGTAAATACGCAGTATTTT.

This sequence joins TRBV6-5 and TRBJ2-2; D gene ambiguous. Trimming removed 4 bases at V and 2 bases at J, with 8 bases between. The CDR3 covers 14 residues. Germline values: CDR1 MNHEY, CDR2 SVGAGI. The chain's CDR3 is CASSFNRNTGELFF. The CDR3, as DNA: TGTGCCAGCAGTTTTAACAGAAACACCGGGGAGCTGTTTTTT.

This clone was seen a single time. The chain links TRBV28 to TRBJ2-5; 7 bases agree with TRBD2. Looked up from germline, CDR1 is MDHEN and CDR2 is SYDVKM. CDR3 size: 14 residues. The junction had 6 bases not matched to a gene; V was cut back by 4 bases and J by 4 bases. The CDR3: CASSWVAGVETQYF. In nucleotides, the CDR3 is TGTGCCAGCAGTTGGGTGGCGGGAGTAGAGACCCAGTACTTC.

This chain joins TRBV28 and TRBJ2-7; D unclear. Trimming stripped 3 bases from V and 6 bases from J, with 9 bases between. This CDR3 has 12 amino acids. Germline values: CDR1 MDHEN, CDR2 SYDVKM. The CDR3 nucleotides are TGTGCCAGCAGTTTGCTCCTGGCCGAGCAGTACTTC. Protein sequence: CASSLLLAEQYF.

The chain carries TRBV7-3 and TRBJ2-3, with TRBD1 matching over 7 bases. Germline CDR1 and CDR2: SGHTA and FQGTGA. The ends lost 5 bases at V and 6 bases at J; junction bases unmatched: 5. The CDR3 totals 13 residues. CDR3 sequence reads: CASSLGTADTQYF. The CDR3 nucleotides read TGTGCCAGCAGCCTAGGGACAGCGGATACGCAGTATTTT.

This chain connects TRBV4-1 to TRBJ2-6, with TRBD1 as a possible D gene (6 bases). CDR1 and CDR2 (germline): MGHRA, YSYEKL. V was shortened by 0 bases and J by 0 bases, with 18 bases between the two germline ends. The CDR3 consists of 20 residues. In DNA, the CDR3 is TGCGCCAGCAGCCAAGATTCAGCAGGGGTGGGGTCCTCTGGGGCCAACGTCCTGACTTTC. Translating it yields CASSQDSAGVGSSGANVLTF.

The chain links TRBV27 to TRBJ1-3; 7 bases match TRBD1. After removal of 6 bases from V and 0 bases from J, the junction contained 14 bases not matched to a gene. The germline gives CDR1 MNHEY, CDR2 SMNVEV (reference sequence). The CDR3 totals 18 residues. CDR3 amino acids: CASSQTLTGIGSGNTIYF. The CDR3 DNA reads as TGTGCCAGCAGCCAAACGCTGACAGGGATTGGCTCTGGAAACACCATATATTTT.

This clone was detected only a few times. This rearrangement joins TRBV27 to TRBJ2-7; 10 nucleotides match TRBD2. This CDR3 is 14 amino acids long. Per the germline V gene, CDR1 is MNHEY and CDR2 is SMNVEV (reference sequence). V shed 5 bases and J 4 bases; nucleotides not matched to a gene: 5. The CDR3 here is CASSPSGSMYEQYF. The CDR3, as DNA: TGTGCCAGCAGTCCTAGCGGGAGTATGTACGAGCAGTACTTC.

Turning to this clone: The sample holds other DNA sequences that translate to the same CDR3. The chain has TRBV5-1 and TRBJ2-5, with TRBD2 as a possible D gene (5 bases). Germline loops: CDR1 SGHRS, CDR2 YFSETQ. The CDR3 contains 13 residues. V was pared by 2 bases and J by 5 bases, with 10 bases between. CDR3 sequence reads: CASSFGGAETQYF. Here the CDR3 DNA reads TGCGCCAGCAGCTTCGGAGGAGCGGAGACCCAGTACTTC.

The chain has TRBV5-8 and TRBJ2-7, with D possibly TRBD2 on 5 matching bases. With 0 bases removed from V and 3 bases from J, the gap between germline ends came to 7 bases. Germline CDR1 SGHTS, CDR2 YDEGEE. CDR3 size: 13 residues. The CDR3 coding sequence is TGTGCCAGCAGCTTGGAGGCGGGCTACGAGCAGTACTTC. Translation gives CASSLEAGYEQYF.

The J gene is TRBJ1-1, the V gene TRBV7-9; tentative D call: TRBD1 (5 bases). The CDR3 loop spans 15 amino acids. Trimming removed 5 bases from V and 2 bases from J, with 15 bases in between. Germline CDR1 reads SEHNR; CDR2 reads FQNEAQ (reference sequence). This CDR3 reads CASSPWGGDNTEAFF. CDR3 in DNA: TGTGCCAGCAGCCCGTGGGGGGGGGACAACACTGAAGCTTTCTTT.